Sequencing of this T cell receptor beta chain was carried out in a study of blood T cells in healthy people across ages (dated by TCRdb to 2015 to 2017). Study-level background: In model experiments, roughly one uniquely barcoded TCR beta cDNA molecule per two T cells was captured by template switching. The donors were divided into four age groups: young (average about 16 years), middle-aged (approximately 39), aged (about 61) and long-lived (roughly 82). Using the same blood draw, the study looked at two additional independent replicas of 1 million unique cDNA reads for two donors, one aged 18 to 30 and the other aged 80 or older. Using deep sequencing normalized with unique cDNA molecular identifiers, the study measured how TCR beta repertoire diversity changes with age. Here is what the overall study found, with its caveats: Because the CMV infection status of the donors was unknown, age-related changes in expanded clonotypes may potentially have been confounded. The long-lived group showed more naive CD4+ T cells, fewer expanded clones and increased TCR diversity than the aged group, suggesting age selection. Estimates of total diversity from one million sequenced T cells were regarded as lower bounds and underestimates. Bulk unsorted PBMC profiling prevented conclusive comparison of naive and antigen-experienced compartments. Observed TCR beta diversity correlated strongly with the percentage of naive T cells measured by flow cytometry. As age increased, observed TCR beta diversity per million T cells dropped in a roughly linear way, and a significant reduction was already evident by age around 41.

Library generation was performed with 5' RACE. Sequencing used an Illumina HiSeq 2500. The second PCR ran for about 6 to 11 cycles and used a J-beta primer mix along with a sample-barcoded 5' primer. Each TCR beta cDNA molecule received a unique molecular identifier from a template-switch 5' adaptor carrying 12 random nucleotides. Each sample yielded at least 2.5 million CDR3-containing paired-end reads. First-strand cDNA synthesis was performed from all RNA using the Mint cDNA synthesis kit, with priming by a TRBC-specific oligonucleotide. Following uracil-DNA glycosylase treatment, all cDNA underwent a first 18-cycle PCR with the universal primers M1SS and BC2_uni_R. In the authors' own workflow: Each sample was normalized by randomly selecting 1 million high-quality reads, each carrying a distinct molecular identifier. Reads sharing molecular identifiers were discarded rather than binned into consensus sequences. MiTCR, run with a Q25 quality threshold and the strictest error-elimination algorithm, handled CDR3 identification, clonotype clustering and error correction. Lower-bound total TCR beta diversity was estimated with a nonparametric unseen species model using Euler transformation. The raw public data were reprocessed by TCRdb itself: fastp quality trimming at Q25, MiXCR clonotype calling, in-frame beta chains only. Rows merge per CDR3 protein into single entries with the most common DNA and genes. TCRdb, not the authors, supplied the V and J calls. The table for this sample lists approximately 960,000 distinct CDR3 sequences; about 29% of them were counted only once. The top ten clones comprise roughly a tenth of the sample.

Systemically healthy Caucasian individuals from Russia, some 38 in total and aged about 6 to 90 years, were included as donors. Each donor gave roughly 11 milliliters of peripheral blood, drawn into EDTA-treated Vacutainer tubes. Ficoll-Paque density-gradient centrifugation was used to isolate PBMCs, with at least 6.5 million per sample. Trizol reagent was used to extract total RNA from the PBMCs, yielding at least 5.5 micrograms per sample. Naive CD45RAhigh/CD27high T cell percentages were measured by flow cytometry on a PBMC aliquot from every donor. Spanning cysteine to phenylalanine, the CDR3 consists of 14 amino acids. The only DNA kept is the CDR3, 42 bases in frame from the first base. The germline V gene (reference sequence) sets CDR1 to DFQATT and CDR2 to SNEGSKA. V gives up 0 bases and J gives up 1 base, and the segment between their germline ends measures 9 bases. To note about this clonotype: The specificity of this receptor is unknown. Qualities for individual bases were not recorded, and no much larger clone is one base off.

This same sample was also part of a study on T cells of mothers and their children. The second study, in turn, reports: The donors were nine systemically healthy Caucasian individuals, made up of three mothers and their six children. cDNA synthesis used all of the extracted RNA, with roughly 1.5 ug of RNA in each 15 ul reaction. In the second PCR, sample barcodes and 2-4 random nucleotides were introduced via the M1S primer. Over 9.5 million TCR beta CDR3 reads were obtained for each mother, and millions of reads were obtained for each child. TCR recombination output is similarly shaped by thymic selection in related and unrelated pairs, with a minor effect exerted by inherited differences. Normalized repertoire overlap was always found to be slightly, but never significantly, higher in related mother-child pairs than in unrelated mother-child pairs. With a sensitivity of about 100 clones per million clonotypes, no persistent microchimeric T cell clones were detected. In the study, deep NGS was used to compare the TCR beta repertoires of mothers and children, and features distinguishing related mother-child pairs from unrelated individuals were sought. Mothers averaged about 37 +/- 4 years of age and children averaged around 10 +/- 4 years. After adapter ligation was performed with NEBNext reagents, the libraries were sequenced on an Illumina HiSeq 2000 with 100+100 nt paired-end reads. To avoid cross-contamination, the mother libraries and the child libraries were prepared a month apart and sequenced in separate runs. Between about 500,000 and 2,300,000 distinct TCR beta clonotypes were identified per donor. Naive TCR beta clonotypes were estimated from low-frequency clonotypes matched to each donor's FACS-determined naive share, without sorting.

Material for sequencing was blood. The sequence is built from TRBV20-1 and TRBJ1-1; the D gene remains uncertain. This TCR was sampled from a woman aged 40 to 50 in good health. The CDR3 has the sequence CSARDEAGNTEAFF. The DNA reads as follows: TGCAGTGCTAGAGATGAGGCAGGGAACACTGAAGCTTTCTTT.